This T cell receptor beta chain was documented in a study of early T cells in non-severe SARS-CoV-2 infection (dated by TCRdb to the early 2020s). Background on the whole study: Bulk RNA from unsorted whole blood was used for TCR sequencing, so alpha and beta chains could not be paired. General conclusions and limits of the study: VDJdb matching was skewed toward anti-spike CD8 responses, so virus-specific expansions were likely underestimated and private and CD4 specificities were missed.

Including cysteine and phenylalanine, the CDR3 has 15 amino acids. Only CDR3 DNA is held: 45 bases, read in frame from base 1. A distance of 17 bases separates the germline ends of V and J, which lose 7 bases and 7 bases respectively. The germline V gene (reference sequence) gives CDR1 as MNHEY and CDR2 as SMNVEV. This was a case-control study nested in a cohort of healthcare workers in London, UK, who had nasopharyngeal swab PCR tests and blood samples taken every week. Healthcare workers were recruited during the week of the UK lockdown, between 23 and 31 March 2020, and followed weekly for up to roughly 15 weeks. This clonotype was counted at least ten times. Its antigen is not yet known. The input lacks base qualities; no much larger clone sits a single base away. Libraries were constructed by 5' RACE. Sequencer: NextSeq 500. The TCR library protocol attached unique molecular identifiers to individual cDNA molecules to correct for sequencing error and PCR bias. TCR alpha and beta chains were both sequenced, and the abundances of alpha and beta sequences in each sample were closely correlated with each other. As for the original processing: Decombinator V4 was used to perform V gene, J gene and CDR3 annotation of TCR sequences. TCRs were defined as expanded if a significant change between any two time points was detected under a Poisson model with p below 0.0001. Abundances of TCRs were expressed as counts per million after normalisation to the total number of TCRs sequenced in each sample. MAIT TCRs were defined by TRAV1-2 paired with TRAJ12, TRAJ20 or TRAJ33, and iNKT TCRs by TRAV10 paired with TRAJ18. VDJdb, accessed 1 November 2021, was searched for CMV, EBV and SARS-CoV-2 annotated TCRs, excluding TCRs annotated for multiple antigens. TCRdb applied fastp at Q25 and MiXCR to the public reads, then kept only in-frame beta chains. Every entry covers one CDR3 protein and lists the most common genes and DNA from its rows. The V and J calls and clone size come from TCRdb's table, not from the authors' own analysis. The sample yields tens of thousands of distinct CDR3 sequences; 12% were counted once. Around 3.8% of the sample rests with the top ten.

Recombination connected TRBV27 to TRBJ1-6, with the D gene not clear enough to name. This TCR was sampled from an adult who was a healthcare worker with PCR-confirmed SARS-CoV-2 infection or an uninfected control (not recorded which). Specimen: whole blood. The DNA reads TGTGCCAGCACCCCGGTCCGCAGGAAGAATTCACCCCTCCACTTT. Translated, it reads CASTPVRRKNSPLHF.